The 23 T cell receptor beta chains presented below share a single source sample, sequenced in a study of CD8 T cells in ankylosing spondylitis. The study, taken as a whole, reports: A motif of roughly 8 highly homologous TCR beta variants was seen as apparently characteristic of ankylosing spondylitis blood.

TCRdb re-called the 5' RACE reads with MiXCR, one entry per CDR3 protein. This sample has about 510,000 distinct CDR3 sequences, with 5.3% found just once. Their specific antigens are unknown. The sequencing input was blood, either unsorted or a sorted T cell fraction (not recorded which). These receptors originate from a male donor with ankylosing spondylitis.

Details on this clonotype: This clone may be a read error of a much larger clone one base away. This chain uses TRBV29-1 with TRBJ1-2, with D possibly being TRBD1 (5 bases). This CDR3 has 11 amino acids. From germline, CDR1 is SQVTM and CDR2 ANQGSEA. CDR3 in DNA: TGCAGCGTTGGGGGGTTGATTGGCTACGCCTTC. Its protein is CSVGGLIGYAF.

This clonotype came up many times. The rearrangement joins TRBV28 to TRBJ1-2, with 9 bases matching TRBD1. The CDR3 consists of 15 residues. With V trimmed by 3 bases and J by 4 bases, 6 bases remained unmatched. Germline V gene data show CDR1 as MDHEN and CDR2 as SYDVKM. For the CDR3, the DNA is TGTGCCAGCAGTTTGCTTGACAGGGGGACCTATGGCTACACCTTC. It yields the protein CASSLLDRGTYGYTF.

This clonotype was counted ten times or more. V gene TRBV29-1 combines with J gene TRBJ1-2; no clear D. Germline V CDR1 and CDR2: SQVTM, ANQGSEA. CDR3 length: 12 residues. V was trimmed by 7 bases and J by 2 bases, leaving 11 bases between them. CDR3 region: CSAPDGNYGYTF. The CDR3 DNA is TGCAGCGCCCCGGACGGAAACTATGGCTACACCTTC.

This clonotype was seen many times. The chain links TRBV5-1 to TRBJ2-5; TRBD1 or TRBD2 may be the D gene (6 bases each). V lost 0 bases and J lost 1, with 13 bases in between. The CDR3 totals 16 residues. Germline CDR1 is SGHRS and CDR2 is YFSETQ. The CDR3 nucleotides read TGCGCCAGCAGCTTGGTTAGCGGAGGGGGCCAAGAGACCCAGTACTTC. Translating it yields CASSLVSGGGQETQYF.

This clonotype appeared a few times. The chain carries TRBV7-2 and TRBJ2-1, with a tentative D call TRBD1 (6 bases). The CDR3 runs to 14 residues. Germline V gene lookup returns CDR1 SGHTA and CDR2 FQGNSA. Trimming stripped 4 bases from V and 4 bases from J, with 11 bases between. The CDR3, as DNA: TGTGCCAGCAGCTACTCGGGACAATACAATGAGCAGTTCTTC. It translates to CASSYSGQYNEQFF.

This clonotype was picked up many times. This rearrangement joins TRBV5-1 to TRBJ2-2, with TRBD2 matching over 10 bases. Unmatched junction bases numbered 5, after V lost 5 bases and J lost 4 bases. The CDR3 runs 15 residues. CDR1 is SGHRS, CDR2 YFSETQ, per germline. The CDR3 sequence: CASRGGTSVTGELFF. The CDR3 coding sequence is TGCGCCAGCAGAGGGGGGACTAGCGTCACCGGGGAGCTGTTTTTT.

This clonotype was seen ten or more times. The chain is built from TRBV5-6 and TRBJ1-5, with a tentative D call TRBD1 (6 bases). V was cut by 4 bases and J by 11 bases, with 16 bases left in between. Germline CDR1 reads SGHDT; CDR2 reads YYEEEE. The CDR3 extends over 13 amino acids. CDR3 sequence (DNA): TGTGCCAGCAGCCTGGGGGGCGTTTCGGCCCAGCATTTT. Translated, it gives CASSLGGVSAQHF.

This clonotype occurred many times. V usage is TRBV11-2 and J usage is TRBJ2-1; D remains ambiguous. The germline V and J ends were trimmed by 0 bases and 6 bases, with 9 bases remaining between them. Germline lookup yields CDR1 SGHAT and CDR2 FQNNGV. This CDR3 has 14 residues. CDR3 residues: CASSLELAGNEQFF. The CDR3 nucleotides read TGTGCCAGCAGCTTAGAACTGGCAGGCAATGAGCAGTTCTTC.

The genes are TRBV27 and TRBJ2-7; D possibly corresponds to TRBD2 (8 bases). Per the germline V gene, CDR1 is MNHEY and CDR2 is SMNVEV (reference sequence). The CDR3 contains 16 residues. The CDR3 coding sequence is TGTTTTGTAGACAGGGTGTCGGGAGGGAACTCCTACGAGCAGTACTTC. This translates into CFVDRVSGGNSYEQYF.

This clonotype was recorded many times. This chain links TRBV12-3 or TRBV12-4 with TRBJ1-6; no firm D call. The ends were cut back, 3 bases at V and 10 bases at J, with 13 bases in the middle. There are 14 residues in the CDR3. The CDR3 sequence: CASSFAGNRSPLHF. CDR3 in DNA: TGTGCCAGCAGTTTTGCGGGAAACCGCTCACCCCTCCACTTT.

This clonotype was seen many times. Here the CDR3 DNA reads TGCAGTGCTAGAGAGTGGGGGCGGGCGGGAGACTATGGCTACACCTTC. It specifies CSAREWGRAGDYGYTF. V is TRBV20-1 and J is TRBJ1-2, with a possible D match to TRBD1 (6 bases). CDR1 is DFQATT, CDR2 SNEGSKA, per germline (reference sequence). This CDR3 region has 16 residues. V lost 0 bases to trimming and J lost 3 bases, with 17 bases between them.

This clonotype was counted many times. The rearrangement uses TRBV5-1 and TRBJ2-3, with D unresolved. V was clipped by 0 bases and J by 2 bases, with 10 bases between them. The germline V gene has CDR1 SGHRS and CDR2 YFSETQ. This CDR3 spans 15 amino acids. CDR3 in amino acids: CASSLAGRTTDTQYF. The CDR3 DNA is TGCGCCAGCAGCTTGGCCGGCAGGACCACAGATACGCAGTATTTT.

This clonotype was seen repeatedly, ten times or more. The chain employs TRBV28 and TRBJ2-4, with TRBD2 matching over 11 bases. CDR3 length: 16 amino acids. Germline-derived CDR1 and CDR2 are MDHEN and SYDVKM. The V segment lost 6 bases and the J segment 3 bases; nucleotides outside the gene matches: 7. CDR3 in DNA: TGTGCCAGCAGCCCACCGACTAGCGGGATCAAAAACATTCAGTACTTC. Protein: CASSPPTSGIKNIQYF.

This clonotype was picked up many times. This chain links TRBV4-1 with TRBJ1-2; no clear D gene. The V gene's germline CDR1 is MGHRA and CDR2 YSYEKL. The length of the CDR3 is 14 residues. V lost 2 bases to trimming and J lost 7 bases, with 14 bases between them. Here the CDR3 DNA reads TGCGCCAGCAGCCAACCCTATAAAGTTTTTGGCTACACCTTC. It encodes CASSQPYKVFGYTF.

This clonotype was recorded a few times. V and J are TRBV7-9 and TRBJ2-7; possible D gene TRBD1, 6 bases. Germline V gene lookup returns CDR1 SEHNR and CDR2 FQNEAQ (reference sequence). CDR3 length equals 14 residues. The CDR3 here is CASSFGLYGTHEVV. The CDR3 DNA reads TGTGCCAGCAGCTTCGGCCTCTACGGGACACACGAGGTAGTC.

This clonotype showed up many times. The chain employs TRBV20-1 and TRBJ2-7; 11 bases agree with TRBD2. V lost 3 bases and J lost 3; bases outside the gene matches: 7. The length of the CDR3 is 15 residues. Germline values: CDR1 DFQATT, CDR2 SNEGSKA (reference sequence). CDR3 DNA: TGCAGTGCTAGGGGGACTAGCGGTACGGGCTACGAGCAGTACTTC. The encoded protein is CSARGTSGTGYEQYF.

Concerning this clonotype: A much larger clonotype is one base distant, so this may be a read error. This chain joins TRBV7-2 and TRBJ2-2; D gene unclear. CDR3 length: 15 amino acids. CDR1 is SGHTA and CDR2 is FQGNSA in the germline V gene. Here the CDR3 reads CACSLASTNTGELFF. The CDR3 DNA reads as TGTGCCTGCAGCTTAGCCTCGACGAACACCGGGGAGCTGTTTTTT.

This clonotype came up many times. The chain links TRBV5-1 to TRBJ2-7, with D perhaps matching TRBD1 (6 bases). CDR3 length equals 15 residues. Germline values: CDR1 SGHRS, CDR2 YFSETQ. The V end was cut by 4 bases, the J end by 2 bases, with 16 bases between. CDR3: CASSRFRDTTYEQYF. The CDR3 DNA reads TGCGCCAGCAGCCGATTCAGGGACACTACCTACGAGCAGTACTTC.

This clonotype appeared a few times. This chain's CDR3 is CASSHLGVSTDTQYF. The CDR3 DNA is TGCGCCAGCAGCCACCTTGGGGTTAGCACAGATACGCAGTATTTT. The chain combines TRBV4-1 with TRBJ2-3, with no clear D. V lost 3 bases to trimming and J lost 0 bases, with 10 bases between them. Germline-derived CDR1 and CDR2 are MGHRA and YSYEKL. The CDR3 loop spans 15 amino acids.

Ten or more counts support this clonotype. This chain links TRBV12-3 or TRBV12-4 with TRBJ1-5; D remains ambiguous. Trimming removed 5 bases from V and 1 base from J, with 24 bases in between. The CDR3 runs to 19 residues. The CDR3 DNA reads as TGTGCCAGCAGTCCATTCATACCCGGAGGGCGGTCGAGCAATCAGCCCCAGCATTTT. Its translation is CASSPFIPGGRSSNQPQHF.

This clonotype was counted many times. The chain uses TRBV12-3 or TRBV12-4 and TRBJ2-5; D gene ambiguous. The CDR3 runs 12 residues. V was shortened by 6 bases and J by 4 bases, with 9 bases between the two germline ends. The DNA of the CDR3 is TGTGCCAGCAGCGCAATCGTAGAGACCCAGTACTTC. Amino acid sequence: CASSAIVETQYF.

The chain couples TRBV5-1 to TRBJ2-5, with 9 positions matching TRBD2. The V gene's germline CDR1 is SGHRS and CDR2 YFSETQ. The V gene end was trimmed by 0 bases and the J gene end by 4 bases; junction bases not matched to a gene: 13. This CDR3 has 18 residues. CDR3 nucleotides: TGCGCCAGCAGCTTGGCCGGGGCTAGCGGGGATCTTCGAGAGACCCAGTACTTC. This codes for CASSLAGASGDLRETQYF.

This clonotype was counted at least ten times. The V and J genes are TRBV20-1 and TRBJ2-7; the D is unclear. This CDR3 has 14 amino acids. The germline gives CDR1 DFQATT, CDR2 SNEGSKA (reference sequence). Trimming cost V 1 base and J 6 bases, with 16 bases left between them. CDR3 nucleotides: TGCAGTGCTAGAGGTGGGTTTAGGCCGGCCGAGCAGTACTTC. This gives the protein CSARGGFRPAEQYF.